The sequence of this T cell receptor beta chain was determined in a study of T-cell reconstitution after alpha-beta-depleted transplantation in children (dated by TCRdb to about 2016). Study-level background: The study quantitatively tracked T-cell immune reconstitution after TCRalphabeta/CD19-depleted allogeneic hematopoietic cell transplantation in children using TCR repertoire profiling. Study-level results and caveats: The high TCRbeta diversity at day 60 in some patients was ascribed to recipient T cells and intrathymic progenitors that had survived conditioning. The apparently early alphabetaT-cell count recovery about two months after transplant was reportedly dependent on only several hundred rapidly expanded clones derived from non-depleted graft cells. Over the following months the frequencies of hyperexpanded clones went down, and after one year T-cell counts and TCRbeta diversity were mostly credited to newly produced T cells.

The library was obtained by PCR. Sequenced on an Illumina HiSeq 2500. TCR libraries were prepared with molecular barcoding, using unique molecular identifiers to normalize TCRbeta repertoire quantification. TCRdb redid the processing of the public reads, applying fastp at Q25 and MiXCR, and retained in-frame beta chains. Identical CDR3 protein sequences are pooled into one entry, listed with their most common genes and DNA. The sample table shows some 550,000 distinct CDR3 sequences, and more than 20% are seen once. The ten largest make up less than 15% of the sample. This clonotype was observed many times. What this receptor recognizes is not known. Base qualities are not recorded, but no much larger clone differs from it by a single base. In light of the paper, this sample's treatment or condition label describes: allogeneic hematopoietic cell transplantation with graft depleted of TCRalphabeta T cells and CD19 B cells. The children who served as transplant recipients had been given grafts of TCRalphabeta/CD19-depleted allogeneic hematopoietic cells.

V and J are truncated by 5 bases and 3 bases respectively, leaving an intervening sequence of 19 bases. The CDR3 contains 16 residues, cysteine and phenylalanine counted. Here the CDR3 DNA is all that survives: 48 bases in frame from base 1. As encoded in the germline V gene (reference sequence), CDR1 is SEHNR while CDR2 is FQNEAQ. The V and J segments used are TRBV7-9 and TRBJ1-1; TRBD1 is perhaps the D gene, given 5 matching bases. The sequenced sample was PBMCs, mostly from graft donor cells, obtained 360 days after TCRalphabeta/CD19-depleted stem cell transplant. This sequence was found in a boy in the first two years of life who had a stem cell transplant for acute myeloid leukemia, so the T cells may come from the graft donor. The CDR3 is CASSPQRGAEDTEAFF. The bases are TGTGCCAGCAGCCCCCAGAGAGGGGCGGAGGACACTGAAGCTTTCTTT.